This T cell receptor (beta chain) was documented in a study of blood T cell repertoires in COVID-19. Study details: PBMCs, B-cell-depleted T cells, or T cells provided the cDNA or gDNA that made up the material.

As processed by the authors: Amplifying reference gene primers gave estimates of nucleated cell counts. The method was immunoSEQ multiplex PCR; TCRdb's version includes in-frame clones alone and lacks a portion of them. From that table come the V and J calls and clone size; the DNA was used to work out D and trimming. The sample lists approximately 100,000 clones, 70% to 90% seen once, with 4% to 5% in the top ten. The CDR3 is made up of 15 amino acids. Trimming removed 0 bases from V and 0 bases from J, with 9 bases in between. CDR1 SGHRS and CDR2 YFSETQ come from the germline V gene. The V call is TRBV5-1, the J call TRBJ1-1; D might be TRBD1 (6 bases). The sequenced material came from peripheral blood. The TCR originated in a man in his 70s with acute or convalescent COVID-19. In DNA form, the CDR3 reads TGCGCCAGCAGCTTGGTAGGGGGATTGAACACTGAAGCTTTCTTT. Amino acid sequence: CASSLVGGLNTEAFF.